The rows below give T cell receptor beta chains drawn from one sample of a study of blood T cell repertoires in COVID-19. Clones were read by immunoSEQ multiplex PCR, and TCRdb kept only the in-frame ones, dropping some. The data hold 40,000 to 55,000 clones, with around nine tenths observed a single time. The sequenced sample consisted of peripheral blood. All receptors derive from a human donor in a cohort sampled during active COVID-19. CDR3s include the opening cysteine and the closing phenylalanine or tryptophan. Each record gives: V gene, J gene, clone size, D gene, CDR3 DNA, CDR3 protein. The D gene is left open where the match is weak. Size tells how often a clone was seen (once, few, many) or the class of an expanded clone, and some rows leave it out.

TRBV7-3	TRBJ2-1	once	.	TGTGCCAGCAGCTTAAACGTAGACAATGAGCAGTTCTTC	CASSLNVDNEQFF
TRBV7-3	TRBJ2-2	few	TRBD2	TGTGCCAGCAGCTTAGGGACTAGCGGCGGGGAGCTGTTTTTT	CASSLGTSGGELFF
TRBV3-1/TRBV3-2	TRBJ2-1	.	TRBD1	TGTGCCAGCAGCCGCGGGACAGGAGGAAACAATGAGCAGTTCTTC	CASSRGTGGNNEQFF
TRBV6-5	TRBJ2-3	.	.	TGTGCCAGCAGTTACTCGCCGGGAGATGGGCAAGATACGCAGTATTTT	CASSYSPGDGQDTQYF
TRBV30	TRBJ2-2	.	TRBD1	TGTGCCTGGAGACACGGGACAGGGGGTTCAATGGTGGCCGGGGAGCTGTTTTTT	CAWRHGTGGSMVAGELFF
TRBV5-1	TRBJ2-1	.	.	TGCGCCAGCAGTGAGTACGGTGAGCAGTTCTTC	CASSEYGEQFF
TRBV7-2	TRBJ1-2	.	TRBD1	TGTGCCAGCAGCTTAAAGGCAGGGGGTGGAGAACGTTCCTATGGCTACACCTTC	CASSLKAGGGERSYGYTF
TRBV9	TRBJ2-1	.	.	TGTGCCAGCAGCCTAACAGGAGAGTCCTACAATGAGCAGTTCTTC	CASSLTGESYNEQFF
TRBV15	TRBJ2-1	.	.	TGTGCCACCAGCCCCCTGGGAGCTTACAATGAGCAGTTCTTC	CATSPLGAYNEQFF
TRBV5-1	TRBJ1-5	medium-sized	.	TGCGCCAGCAGCTTGGAGGGAGGGTATAGCAATCAGCCCCAGCATTTT	CASSLEGGYSNQPQHF
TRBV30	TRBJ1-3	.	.	TGTGCCTGGAGTCTTTCTGGAAACACCATATATTTT	CAWSLSGNTIYF
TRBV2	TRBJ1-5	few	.	TGTGCCAGCAGCGAACAGGGTCTATCGCAGCCCCAGCATTTT	CASSEQGLSQPQHF
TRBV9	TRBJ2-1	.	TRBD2	TGTGCCAGCAGCGTCCGACTAGCGGGATTCAATGAGCAGTTCTTC	CASSVRLAGFNEQFF